The 26 T cell receptor beta chains below were found in one sample sequenced in a study of control samples from healthy donors and cancer patients. Clones were sequenced by immunoSEQ multiplex PCR, and TCRdb holds only the in-frame ones, with some missing. Of fewer than 200,000 clones listed, around nine tenths are singletons. Sequenced input: blood. The receptors shown here come from a woman aged 25 to 39 in good health.

The chain recombines TRBV18 with TRBJ2-5; 7 positions match TRBD1. Germline values: CDR1 KGHSH, CDR2 LQKENI. Germline trimming cut 4 bases from V and 2 bases from J; bases unmatched to any gene: 4. The CDR3 is 14 amino acids. DNA of the CDR3: TGTGCCAGCTCACAAAGACAGGGACAAGAGACCCAGTACTTC. As protein: CASSQRQGQETQYF.

In this sample, this clone turned up a few times. The J gene is TRBJ2-6, the V gene TRBV10-3; D unclear. This CDR3 has 12 amino acids. V was clipped by 8 bases and J by 2 bases, with 4 bases between them. Germline-derived CDR1 and CDR2 are ENHRY and SYGVKD. CDR3 sequence: CAISAGANVLTF. CDR3 coding DNA: TGTGCCATCTCGGCTGGGGCCAACGTCCTGACTTTC.

V gene TRBV2 combines with J gene TRBJ1-2; D is uncertain. There are 13 residues in the CDR3. The ends were cut back, 4 bases at V and 8 bases at J, with 14 bases in the middle. Germline V gives CDR1 SNHLY, CDR2 FYNNEI. CDR3 protein: CASSVDAVRGYTF. Written as DNA, the CDR3 is TGTGCCAGCAGTGTCGACGCTGTTCGGGGCTACACCTTC.

This clone was observed a few times. The chain recombines TRBV3-1 (or the pseudogene TRBV3-2) with TRBJ1-2, with TRBD1 as a possible D gene (5 bases). The CDR3 covers 13 residues. Per germline, CDR1 LGHDT and CDR2 YNNKEL (reference sequence). Trimming took 3 bases from V and 6 from J, leaving 11 bases between them. For the CDR3, the DNA is TGTGCCAGCAGCCAGGGACGGTGGGATGGCTACACCTTC. Translated, it gives CASSQGRWDGYTF.

This clone was seen a single time. V is TRBV6-5 and J is TRBJ1-2; TRBD1 aligns across 9 bases. Trimming took 6 bases from V and 9 from J; bases not matched to a gene: 14. The CDR3 contains 15 residues. Germline-derived CDR1 and CDR2 are MNHEY and SVGAGI. CDR3 sequence reads: CASSSTLTGGGSYTF. The DNA for the CDR3 is TGTGCCAGCAGCTCCACTTTAACAGGGGGCGGAAGCTACACCTTC.

The chain links TRBV4-1 to TRBJ1-2; D unclear. Germline V gene data show CDR1 as MGHRA and CDR2 as YSYEKL. Trimming shortened V by 0 bases and J by 8 bases, and 13 bases separated the two germline ends. The CDR3 has 14 residues. This CDR3 reads CASSQEGSSTGYTF. In DNA form, the CDR3 reads TGCGCCAGCAGCCAAGAAGGGTCCTCGACGGGCTACACCTTC.

This clone appeared once. The genes are TRBV9 and TRBJ2-7; 7 bases agree with TRBD1. This CDR3 contains 14 residues. J lost 4 bases, V lost 4 bases, and 8 bases had no gene match. Germline assignment: CDR1 SGDLS and CDR2 YYNGEE. This chain's CDR3 is CASSYRDSSYEQYF. The CDR3, as DNA: TGTGCCAGCAGCTACCGGGACAGCAGTTACGAGCAGTACTTC.

This sequence joins TRBV3-1 (or the pseudogene TRBV3-2) and TRBJ2-7, with a tentative D call TRBD2 (6 bases). CDR3 size: 12 residues. Germline loops: CDR1 LGHDT, CDR2 YNNKEL (reference sequence). V was shortened by 3 bases and J by 7 bases, with 10 bases between the two germline ends. CDR3: CASSHWGGEQYF. The CDR3 nucleotides read TGTGCCAGCAGCCATTGGGGAGGTGAGCAGTACTTC.

The chain uses TRBV27 and TRBJ2-1; D gene unclear. Germline V lookup: CDR1 MNHEY, CDR2 SMNVEV (reference sequence). The CDR3 totals 15 residues. V lost 5 bases to trimming and J lost 3 bases, with 14 bases between them. CDR3 amino acids: CASSRLKLSYNEQFF. CDR3 sequence (DNA): TGTGCCAGCAGTCGTCTCAAGTTAAGCTACAATGAGCAGTTCTTC.

This chain joins TRBV5-6 and TRBJ1-5; 8 bases align to TRBD1. The CDR3 contains 14 residues. With 3 bases clipped from V and 7 bases from J, the junction kept 6 bases outside the gene matches. Germline lookup yields CDR1 SGHDT and CDR2 YYEEEE. CDR3 coding DNA: TGTGCCAGCAGCTCCGGGACAGGAGTACAGCCCCAGCATTTT. Translated, it gives CASSSGTGVQPQHF. Using reference TRBV5-6 and TRBJ1-5 for the parts outside the CDR3, the full variable domain is DAGVTQSPTHLIKTRGQQVTLRCSPKSGHDTVSWYQQALGQGPQFIFQYYEEEERQRGNFPDRFSGHQFPNYSSELNVNALLLGDSALYLCASSSGTGVQPQHFGDGTRLSIL.

The chain recombines TRBV5-4 with TRBJ2-1, with a tentative D call TRBD2 (6 bases). Trimming removed 0 bases at V and 8 bases at J, with 12 bases between. This CDR3 is built from 14 residues. Germline CDR1 SGHNT, CDR2 YYREEE (reference sequence). CDR3 bases: TGTGCCAGCAGCTTGGCCCAGCGGAGGGATGAGCAGTTCTTC. Encoded protein: CASSLAQRRDEQFF.

This chain links TRBV27 with TRBJ2-2, with 7 nucleotides matching TRBD2. Germline assignment: CDR1 MNHEY and CDR2 SMNVEV (reference sequence). V shed 6 bases and J 1 base; nucleotides not matched to a gene: 2. CDR3 size: 14 residues. CDR3 region: CASRRGWNTGELFF. The CDR3 coding sequence is TGTGCCAGCAGGCGGGGGTGGAACACCGGGGAGCTGTTTTTT.

This clone was picked up one time. The CDR3 sequence is CSASRDGHYGYTF. The CDR3 nucleotides read TGCAGTGCTAGTCGGGACGGACACTATGGCTACACCTTC. The chain couples TRBV20-1 to TRBJ1-2, with a possible D match to TRBD1 (5 bases). V lost 3 bases to trimming and J lost 3 bases, with 11 bases between them. The CDR3 has 13 residues. Germline V gene sequence: CDR1 DFQATT, CDR2 SNEGSKA (reference sequence).

Note on this clone: Other DNA sequences in this specimen translate into the identical CDR3. The chain links TRBV28 to TRBJ2-5, with unresolved D. CDR3 length equals 10 residues. Germline-derived CDR1 and CDR2 are MDHEN and SYDVKM. The ends were cut back, 5 bases at V and 2 bases at J, with 0 bases in the middle. Here the CDR3 reads CASSQETQYF. CDR3 bases: TGTGCCAGCAGTCAAGAGACCCAGTACTTC.

The chain employs TRBV5-1 and TRBJ1-6; a weak D match, TRBD1 (5 bases). V was clipped by 4 bases and J by 9 bases, with 20 bases between them. Germline loops: CDR1 SGHRS, CDR2 YFSETQ. CDR3 length: 16 residues. The CDR3 spells CASSPLGGGGGSPLHF. The DNA for the CDR3 is TGCGCCAGCAGCCCCTTAGGCGGGGGTGGTGGTTCACCCCTCCACTTT.

This rearrangement joins TRBV5-1 to TRBJ2-5; possibly TRBD1 or TRBD2 for D (5 bases each). From germline, CDR1 is SGHRS and CDR2 YFSETQ. The CDR3 length is 12 residues. Deletions cut 4 bases from V and 4 bases from J, with 8 bases between. CDR3 sequence: CASSVRGETQYF. The CDR3 region has the DNA TGCGCCAGCAGCGTGAGGGGAGAGACCCAGTACTTC.

The chain joins TRBV11-2 to TRBJ2-1; no clear D. The CDR3 sequence is 12 residues long. Trimming shortened V by 5 bases and J by 8 bases, and 10 bases separated the two germline ends. The germline gives CDR1 SGHAT, CDR2 FQNNGV. CDR3: CASSPSVDEQFF. CDR3 sequence (DNA): TGTGCCAGCAGCCCTTCCGTCGATGAGCAGTTCTTC.

This sequence joins TRBV6-2 or TRBV6-3 and TRBJ2-5; D is uncertain. V was clipped by 0 bases and J by 5 bases, with 10 bases between them. The CDR3 has 14 residues. Germline V gene sequence: CDR1 MNHEY, CDR2 SVGEGT. In DNA form, the CDR3 reads TGTGCCAGCAGTTACTCGCAGGTGTTCGAGACCCAGTACTTC. It specifies CASSYSQVFETQYF.

The chain uses TRBV18 and TRBJ2-5, with D maybe TRBD1 (7 bases). CDR1 and CDR2 from the germline V gene are KGHSH and LQKENI. This CDR3 comprises 15 residues. V dropped 6 bases and J dropped 5 bases, with 19 bases sitting between them. For the CDR3, the DNA is TGTGCCAGCTCTCCTCGCGGGACAGTTGGGGAGACCCAGTACTTC. Protein sequence: CASSPRGTVGETQYF. The complete variable domain, with remaining parts taken from reference TRBV18 and TRBJ2-5, reads NAGVMQNPRHLVRRRGQEARLRCSPMKGHSHVYWYRQLPEEGLKFMVYLQKENIIDESGMPKERFSAEFPKEGPSILRIQQVVRGDSAAYFCASSPRGTVGETQYFGPGTRLLVL.

The chain is built from TRBV4-1 and TRBJ2-7, with D unclear. This CDR3 contains 15 residues. Germline V gene data show CDR1 as MGHRA and CDR2 as YSYEKL. Trimming cost V 2 bases and J 4 bases, with 15 bases left between them. The CDR3 DNA sequence: TGCGCCAGCAGCCAATTTGCGGACCCCTCATACGAGCAGTACGTC. Its protein product is CASSQFADPSYEQYV.

The chain recombines TRBV6-1 with TRBJ2-7; tentatively, D is TRBD1 (5 bases). The CDR3 covers 14 residues. CDR1 and CDR2 from the germline V gene are MNHNS and SASEGT. V lost 0 bases and J 6 bases, leaving 12 bases between the germline ends. The CDR3, as DNA: TGTGCCAGCAGTGAAGCCCAGGGTTGGGGCGAGCAGTACGTC. It is translated as CASSEAQGWGEQYV.

This chain links TRBV3-1 (or the pseudogene TRBV3-2) with TRBJ1-1; D not resolved. The CDR3 has 15 amino acids. With 4 bases removed from V and 0 bases from J, the gap between germline ends came to 12 bases. Germline V gene sequence: CDR1 LGHDT, CDR2 YNNKEL (reference sequence). The CDR3 DNA reads TGTGCCAGCAGCCTGGCGGGCTCTTTGAACACTGAAGCTTTCTTT. Its translation is CASSLAGSLNTEAFF.

The rearrangement joins TRBV19 to TRBJ2-4; 9 positions match TRBD2. The germline CDR1 and CDR2 sequences are LNHDA and SQIVND (reference sequence). Germline trimming cut 8 bases from V and 3 bases from J; bases unmatched to any gene: 5. This CDR3 contains 14 residues. The CDR3 sequence: CASRGGAGKNIQYF. The CDR3 DNA sequence: TGTGCCAGTCGCGGGGGGGCAGGCAAAAACATTCAGTACTTC.

The rearrangement uses TRBV28 and TRBJ2-3; D ambiguous. The V gene lost 11 bases and the J gene lost 1 base, with 16 bases spanning the gap. The CDR3 covers 14 residues. Germline-derived CDR1 and CDR2 are MDHEN and SYDVKM. This chain's CDR3 is CASTTYDGTDTQYF. In nucleotides, the CDR3 is TGTGCCTCAACGACTTACGACGGCACAGATACGCAGTATTTT. Using reference TRBV28 and TRBJ2-3 for the parts outside the CDR3, the full variable domain is DVKVTQSSRYLVKRTGEKVFLECVQDMDHENMFWYRQDPGLGLRLIYFSYDVKMKEKGDIPEGYSVSREKKERFSLILESASTNQTSMYLCASTTYDGTDTQYFGPGTRLTVL.

A few counts support this clone. The V call is TRBV6-5, the J call TRBJ1-1; the D gene is possibly TRBD1 (6 bases). Trimming took 4 bases from V and 0 from J, leaving 12 bases between them. The CDR3 has 15 amino acids. Germline CDR1 and CDR2: MNHEY and SVGAGI. The CDR3 loop is CASSLRTDLNTEAFF. DNA for the CDR3: TGTGCCAGCAGTTTGCGGACAGATTTGAACACTGAAGCTTTCTTT.

In the case of this clone: Other DNA sequences of this sample code for an identical CDR3. V gene TRBV5-1 combines with J gene TRBJ1-1; tentatively, D is TRBD1 (6 bases). The CDR3 is 14 residues long. V dropped 0 bases and J dropped 4 bases, with 10 bases sitting between them. From germline, CDR1 is SGHRS and CDR2 YFSETQ. The CDR3 loop is CASSLGDRTTEAFF. The CDR3 bases are TGCGCCAGCAGCTTGGGAGACAGGACCACTGAAGCTTTCTTT.